A selection of T cell receptor beta chains follows, all from one sample in a study of shared clonotypes between healthy human individuals. TCRdb's copy holds only in-frame clones and misses some; the assay was immunoSEQ multiplex PCR. The repertoire holds roughly 600,000 clones, with 98% as singletons. Input material: naive CD8+ T cells sorted from blood. The source is a man aged 25-45 years in good health. Both conserved end residues are part of each CDR3. Each record gives: V gene, J gene, clone size, D gene, CDR3 protein, CDR3 DNA. D genes are given only for firm matches. The size of a clone is reported for some rows only, either as once, few or many, or as a class for expanded clones.

TRBV15	TRBJ1-1	-	-	CATSRDGDYAEAFF	TGTGCCACCAGCAGAGATGGGGATTATGCTGAAGCTTTCTTT
TRBV6-1	TRBJ1-1	-	-	CASSEVRTEAFF	TGTGCCAGCAGTGAAGTTCGGACTGAAGCTTTCTTT
TRBV14	TRBJ2-1	once	-	CASSQRNNEQFF	TGTGCCAGCAGCCAACGGAACAATGAGCAGTTCTTC
TRBV27	TRBJ2-7	-	-	CASSPIVGELSYEQYF	TGTGCCAGCAGTCCCATAGTGGGGGAGCTCTCCTACGAGCAGTACTTC
TRBV7-9	TRBJ1-2	-	-	CASRGTGGNYGYTF	TGTGCCAGCAGGGGAACAGGAGGGAACTATGGCTACACCTTC
TRBV6-1	TRBJ2-5	-	-	CASSEDKTEETQYF	TGTGCCAGCAGCGAGGACAAAACAGAAGAGACCCAGTACTTC
TRBV7-9	TRBJ2-5	-	-	CASSSNREGETQYF	TGTGCCAGCAGCTCCAACCGGGAAGGAGAGACCCAGTACTTC
TRBV28	TRBJ1-2	-	-	CASSDSQTQAIYGYTF	TGTGCCAGCAGTGATTCTCAAACACAGGCCATCTATGGCTACACCTTC
TRBV18	TRBJ2-2	-	-	CASSPQAANTGELFF	TGTGCCAGCTCACCACAAGCGGCGAACACCGGGGAGCTGTTTTTT
TRBV7-9	TRBJ2-7	-	TRBD2	CASSLLAGPDEQYF	TGTGCCAGCAGCTTACTAGCGGGACCGGACGAGCAGTACTTC
TRBV29-1	TRBJ2-1	-	-	CSPYLASYNEQFF	TGCAGCCCGTACCTAGCTTCCTACAATGAGCAGTTCTTC
TRBV6-5	TRBJ2-7	-	-	CASSYSTRSRVYEQYF	TGTGCCAGCAGTTACTCGACCCGCAGTAGGGTTTACGAGCAGTACTTC
TRBV7-2	TRBJ2-5	-	-	CASSEQGPETQYF	TGTGCCAGCAGCGAACAGGGTCCAGAGACCCAGTACTTC
TRBV5-1	TRBJ2-2	-	TRBD1	CASSLEGAAGELFF	TGCGCCAGCAGCTTGGAGGGGGCTGCCGGGGAGCTGTTTTTT
TRBV28	TRBJ2-7	-	TRBD1	CASSSPVLRDRQSYEQYF	TGTGCCAGCAGTTCCCCGGTACTCCGGGACAGACAATCCTACGAGCAGTACTTC
TRBV7-9	TRBJ2-7	-	TRBD2	CASSQTSGSSYEQYF	TGTGCCAGCAGCCAAACTAGCGGGAGTAGCTACGAGCAGTACTTC
TRBV23-1	TRBJ2-3	-	TRBD1	CASSHWTGHTDTQYF	TGCGCCAGCAGTCATTGGACAGGGCACACAGATACGCAGTATTTT
TRBV5-1	TRBJ2-3	-	TRBD1	CASSFRQGGQDTQYF	TGCGCCAGCAGCTTCAGACAGGGCGGCCAGGATACGCAGTATTTT
TRBV10-2	TRBJ2-2	-	-	CASSDLGTLDTGELFF	TGCGCCAGCAGTGACCTCGGCACGTTGGACACCGGGGAGCTGTTTTTT
TRBV5-6	TRBJ1-1	once	-	CASSLAAGKNTEAFF	TGTGCCAGCAGCTTGGCCGCAGGGAAGAACACTGAAGCTTTCTTT
TRBV7-2	TRBJ2-2	-	-	CASSLPTGWVNTGELFF	TGTGCCAGCAGCCTACCGACGGGGTGGGTTAACACCGGGGAGCTGTTTTTT
TRBV27	TRBJ2-7	-	-	CASSLFSRPYEQYF	TGTGCCAGCAGTTTATTTTCCAGGCCCTACGAGCAGTACTTC
TRBV29-1	TRBJ2-5	once	-	CSVEWTEPYQETQYF	TGCAGCGTTGAGTGGACAGAGCCGTACCAAGAGACCCAGTACTTC
TRBV7-9	TRBJ2-1	once	-	CASSWPGHINEQFF	TGTGCCAGCAGCTGGCCGGGACATATCAATGAGCAGTTCTTC
TRBV19	TRBJ2-7	once	-	CASSPAGDPYEQYF	TGTGCCAGTAGTCCGGCAGGAGATCCCTACGAGCAGTACTTC
TRBV11-2	TRBJ2-7	-	TRBD2	CASSLSAGGGYEQYF	TGTGCCAGCAGCTTATCGGCGGGAGGTGGGTACGAGCAGTACTTC
TRBV11-2	TRBJ1-3	-	-	CASSLVRVGNSGNTIYF	TGTGCCAGCAGCTTAGTAAGGGTCGGGAACTCTGGAAACACCATATATTTT
TRBV11-1	TRBJ2-7	-	TRBD1	CASSLNGRGWYEQYF	TGTGCCAGCAGCTTAAATGGCAGGGGGTGGTACGAGCAGTACTTC
TRBV29-1	TRBJ2-1	-	-	CSVGGGLRVEQFF	TGCAGCGTTGGGGGCGGACTAAGGGTTGAGCAGTTCTTC
TRBV7-9	TRBJ2-7	-	-	CASSLETKYPYEQYF	TGTGCCAGCAGCTTAGAGACAAAATATCCCTACGAGCAGTACTTC
TRBV2	TRBJ2-3	-	-	CASSDVQITDTQYF	TGTGCCAGCAGTGACGTTCAGATCACAGATACGCAGTATTTT
TRBV28	TRBJ2-7	-	-	CATLDFSTYEQYF	TGTGCCACCCTGGACTTTTCTACCTACGAGCAGTACTTC
TRBV6-4	TRBJ2-7	-	-	CASRLRPFSSYEQYF	TGTGCCAGCAGGCTTAGACCTTTTAGCTCCTACGAGCAGTACTTC
TRBV11-2	TRBJ2-7	-	-	CASSLEGGQTYEQYF	TGTGCCAGCAGCTTAGAGGGGGGGCAAACCTACGAGCAGTACTTC
TRBV11-2	TRBJ2-2	-	TRBD2	CASWASGLTGELFF	TGTGCCAGCTGGGCTAGCGGGCTAACCGGGGAGCTGTTTTTT
TRBV27	TRBJ2-5	-	-	CASSFGVQSRETQYF	TGTGCCAGCAGTTTTGGAGTCCAGAGCCGAGAGACCCAGTACTTC
TRBV11-2	TRBJ1-3	-	-	CASSLSSRTGDENTIYF	TGTGCCAGCAGCCTTTCATCACGAACGGGGGATGAAAACACCATATATTTT
TRBV27	TRBJ1-4	-	TRBD1	CASSLQGANEKLFF	TGTGCCAGCAGTCTACAGGGGGCTAATGAAAAACTGTTTTTT
TRBV18	TRBJ1-1	-	-	CASSQKRTAGGLVREAFF	TGTGCCAGCTCACAGAAACGCACCGCGGGGGGACTGGTTAGGGAAGCTTTCTTT
TRBV7-9	TRBJ2-1	-	TRBD2	CASSLTGGPSNEQFF	TGTGCCAGCAGCTTAACGGGAGGGCCGTCCAATGAGCAGTTCTTC
TRBV6-5	TRBJ1-2	-	-	CASSTSGALNWGYTF	TGTGCCAGCAGTACGAGCGGGGCCCTTAACTGGGGCTACACCTTC
TRBV6-5	TRBJ2-7	-	TRBD1	CASSLRPGQVYEQYF	TGTGCCAGCAGCCTACGTCCGGGACAGGTATACGAGCAGTACTTC